These T cell receptor beta chains were read from a single sample in a study of T-cell reconstitution after alpha-beta-depleted transplantation in children. TCRdb recomputed calls from the PCR reads with MiXCR, one row per CDR3 protein. Of around 340,000 distinct CDR3 sequences listed, about an eighth are singletons. The sequencing here drew on PBMCs, taken from the stem cell graft. These receptors all come from a human donor who donated a stem cell graft to a child with Fanconi anemia. Each CDR3 is given with its conserved first and last residue. A D gene is named only where the DNA matches it firmly. Rows give clone size only sometimes, using once, few, many, or a class for an expanded clone.

V	length	D	J	size	CDR3	DNA
TRBV4-3	16	.	TRBJ1-2	few	CASSQDPTGNNYGYTF	TGCGCCAGCAGCCAAGATCCAACAGGGAATAACTATGGCTACACCTTC
TRBV12-3/TRBV12-4	17	TRBD2	TRBJ2-2	.	CASSFYGGGGDTGELFF	TGTGCCAGCAGTTTTTATGGCGGGGGAGGAGACACCGGGGAGCTGTTTTTT
TRBV6-5	17	TRBD2	TRBJ2-1	.	CASSYSGTSGGHNEQFF	TGTGCCAGCAGTTACTCGGGGACTAGCGGGGGTCACAATGAGCAGTTCTTC
TRBV5-1	16	TRBD1	TRBJ2-5	.	CASSLNPASGGETQYF	TGCGCCAGCAGCTTGAATCCAGCGTCAGGGGGAGAGACCCAGTACTTC
TRBV28	15	.	TRBJ1-5	many	CASSLRDFSNQPQHF	TGTGCCAGCAGTTTAAGAGATTTTAGCAATCAGCCCCAGCATTTT
TRBV6-5	19	TRBD2	TRBJ2-5	.	CASSSPRRSGGARGETQYF	TGTGCCAGCAGTTCCCCCCGGAGGAGCGGGGGGGCCAGGGGAGAGACCCAGTACTTC
TRBV2	12	.	TRBJ1-2	many	CAAGGGGYGYTF	TGTGCCGCAGGAGGGGGGGGATATGGCTACACCTTC
TRBV5-4	14	.	TRBJ1-1	few	CASSSPLTDTEAFF	TGTGCCAGCAGCTCTCCTTTAACGGACACTGAAGCTTTCTTT
TRBV6-6	13	.	TRBJ1-4	few	CASSLSTNEKLFF	TGTGCCAGCTCCTTGAGCACTAATGAAAAACTGTTTTTT
TRBV3-1	16	TRBD1	TRBJ1-1	.	CASSQLETGTGAEAFF	TGTGCCAGCAGCCAGCTGGAGACAGGGACCGGGGCTGAAGCTTTCTTT